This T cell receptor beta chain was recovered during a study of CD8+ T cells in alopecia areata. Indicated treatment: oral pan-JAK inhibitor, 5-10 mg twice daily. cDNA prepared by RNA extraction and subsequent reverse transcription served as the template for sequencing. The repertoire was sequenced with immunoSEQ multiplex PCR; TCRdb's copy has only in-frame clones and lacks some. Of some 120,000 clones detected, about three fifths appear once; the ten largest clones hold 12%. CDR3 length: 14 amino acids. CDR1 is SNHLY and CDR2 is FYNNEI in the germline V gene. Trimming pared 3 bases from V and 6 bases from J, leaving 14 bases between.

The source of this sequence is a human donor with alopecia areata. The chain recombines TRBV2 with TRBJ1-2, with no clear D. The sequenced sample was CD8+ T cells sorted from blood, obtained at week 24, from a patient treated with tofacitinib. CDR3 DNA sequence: TGTGCCAGCAGTGACCACCCACCCGAGGATGGCTACACCTTC. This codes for CASSDHPPEDGYTF.